This T cell receptor beta chain was recorded in a study of T cell responses to AZD1222 COVID-19 vaccine. Findings of the study overall: Reportedly, nearly half of unique spike TCRs recognized epitopes outside B.1.351/B.1.1.7 mutations. Of the AZD1222 recipients, only 6 or 7 were seropositive at baseline.

Worth noting for this clone: Its antigen remains unidentified.

CDR3 length equals 15 residues. Germline lookup yields CDR1 SNHLY and CDR2 FYNNEI. V lost 2 bases, J lost 3 bases, and 14 bases lay in between. Produced via immunoSEQ multiplex PCR; TCRdb's table is partial and in-frame only. The sample lists 90,000 to 130,000 clones, roughly nine tenths occurring once. The sequence was collected from an adult in good health. Sequencing used peripheral blood, obtained on day 0 of MenACWY control vaccination. The gene calls are TRBV2 and TRBJ2-7; D not certain. The CDR3 coding sequence is TGTGCCAGCAGTGAAAGTGCAGGCAGGAGCTACGAGCAGTACTTC. Amino acid sequence: CASSESAGRSYEQYF.